The entry below describes one T cell receptor beta chain. No antigen is known for it. One base away there is no much larger clone; base qualities are not given. The entry originates in a study of early stage breast cancer tumors (dated by TCRdb to the late 2010s). A note on the overall study: Of the 15 or so invasive breast tumors, more than 9 were found to be estrogen receptor-positive, progesterone receptor-positive and HER2-negative. Of the approximately twelve ER+/PR+/HER2- tumors, eight were classified as invasive ductal carcinomas and four as invasive lobular carcinomas. On average, each sample had 9 to 10-fold read coverage. A total of some 2.6 million templates, representing around 1.2 million unique clonotypes, were detected across all samples. The paper as a whole reports these results and caveats: Enriched TCRB sequences shared across patients were mostly commonly generated sequences, unlikely to play an important role in the tumor microenvironment. Analysis by tumor subtype was prevented by the small cohort size. Tumors showed around 2.5-fold higher T cell density and higher clonality than adjacent normal breast tissue. Chain pairing and functional markers such as CD4, CD8 and FOXP3 were not captured by bulk genomic DNA sequencing of unsorted cells. Repertoires from blood resembled normal breast more closely than tumor, and using blood as a reference for each tissue separated tumor from normal in 14 of 16 patients.

Two independent genomic DNA replicates were amplified for each sample, with around 0.5 ug used for blood and about 1.5 ug for tumor or normal breast. TCRB sequencing of genomic DNA was carried out with the ImmunoSeq Intro kit according to the manufacturer's instructions. For absolute quantification, the approximately 30-cycle multiplex PCR included proprietary primers along with spike-in control sequences. Single-end 150-bp reads were used to sequence an 87-bp fragment covering the CDR3 and the flanking V and J genes. Seven samples, each with two replicates, were multiplexed per lane of an Illumina MiSeq using version 3.0 chemistry. Per the authors' processing: Raw data were processed with the vendor's proprietary pipeline, and both replicates were merged into a single result per sample. Productive rearrangements sharing the V-gene family, CDR3 amino acid sequence and J-gene segment were defined as clonotypes. Clonality was calculated as 1 minus the normalized Shannon entropy (Pielou evenness) of TCRB abundances. T cell density was estimated as total templates divided by the number of input cells, with the number of input cells inferred from the DNA input amount. Recon with default parameters was used to estimate total repertoire diversity and clonality. Clonotypes with over 0.1% abundance in tumor and at least 32-fold higher abundance in tumor than in normal breast were defined as tumor-enriched. The table was pulled from immuneACCESS by TCRdb, which kept in-frame rearrangements only. Such tables lose some clones; where checked, under half of the loss comes from unresolved V genes, and the rest has no known cause. V, J and clone size reflect that table, while D and trimming were determined from the DNA. The sample table contains about 38,000 clones; only one count was recorded for roughly 70% of them. Of the sample, about 6.8% falls within the top ten clones.

The germline V gene specifies MDHEN as CDR1 and SYDVKM as CDR2. V is cut by 3 bases and J by 3 bases, and the space between the germline ends is 9 bases. From its cysteine to its phenylalanine, the CDR3 spans 14 amino acids. Only the CDR3 part of the read is kept: 42 bases, read in frame from the first base. The study profiled bulk TCR beta-chain repertoires in matched peripheral blood, tumor and adjacent normal breast tissue taken from approximately 16 patients with early-stage breast cancer. Before surgery, roughly 4.5-11 mL of whole blood was collected into EDTA tubes and then processed within 2 hours. Peripheral blood mononuclear cells were isolated by Ficoll-Paque centrifugation in SepMate-50 tubes. PBMCs were cryopreserved in aliquots of roughly 2 to 4.5 million cells in about 90% FBS with roughly 10% DMSO and kept in liquid nitrogen. The Qiagen AllPrep DNA/RNA Mini kit was used to extract genomic DNA.

This clonotype was sampled from a person between 55 and 70 years old with breast cancer. The chain is made from TRBV28 and TRBJ1-5; TRBD1 is perhaps the D gene, given 5 matching bases. The material sequenced was blood. The DNA sequence follows: TGTGCCAGCAGTTTTGTGGGGACCAATCAGCCCCAGCATTTT. This yields the protein CASSFVGTNQPQHF.